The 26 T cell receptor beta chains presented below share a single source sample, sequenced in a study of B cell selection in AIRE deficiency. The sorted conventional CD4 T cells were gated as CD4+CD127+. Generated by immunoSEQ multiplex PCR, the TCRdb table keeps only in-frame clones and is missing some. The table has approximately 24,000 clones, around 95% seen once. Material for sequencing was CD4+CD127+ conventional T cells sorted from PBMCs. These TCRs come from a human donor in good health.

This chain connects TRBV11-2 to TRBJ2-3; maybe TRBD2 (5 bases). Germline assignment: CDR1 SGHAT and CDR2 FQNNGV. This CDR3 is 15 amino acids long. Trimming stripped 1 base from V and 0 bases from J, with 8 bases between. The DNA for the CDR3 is TGTGCCAGCAGCTTAGTAGCGAAAAGCACAGATACGCAGTATTTT. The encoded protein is CASSLVAKSTDTQYF.

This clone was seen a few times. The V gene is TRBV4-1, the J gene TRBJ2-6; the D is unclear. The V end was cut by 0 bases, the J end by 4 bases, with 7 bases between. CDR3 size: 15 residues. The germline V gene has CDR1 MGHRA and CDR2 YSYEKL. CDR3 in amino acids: CASSQDAYGANVLTF. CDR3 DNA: TGCGCCAGCAGCCAAGACGCCTACGGGGCCAACGTCCTGACTTTC.

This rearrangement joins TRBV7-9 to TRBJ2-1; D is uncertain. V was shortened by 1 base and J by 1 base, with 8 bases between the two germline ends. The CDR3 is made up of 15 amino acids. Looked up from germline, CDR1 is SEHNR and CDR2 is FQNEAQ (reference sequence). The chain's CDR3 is CASSLGDLSYNEQFF. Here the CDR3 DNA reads TGTGCCAGCAGCTTAGGGGATCTTTCCTACAATGAGCAGTTCTTC. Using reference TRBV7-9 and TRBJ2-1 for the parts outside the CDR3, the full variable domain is DTGVSQNPRHKITKRGQNVTFRCDPISEHNRLYWYRQTLGQGPEFLTYFQNEAQLEKSRLLSDRFSAERPKGSFSTLEIQRTEQGDSAMYLCASSLGDLSYNEQFFGPGTRLTVL.

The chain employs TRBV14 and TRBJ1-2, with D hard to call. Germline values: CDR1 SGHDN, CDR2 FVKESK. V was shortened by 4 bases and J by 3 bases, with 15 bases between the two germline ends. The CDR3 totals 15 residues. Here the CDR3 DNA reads TGTGCCAGCAGCCGATTCTTTACCGGGGACTATGGCTACACCTTC. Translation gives CASSRFFTGDYGYTF.

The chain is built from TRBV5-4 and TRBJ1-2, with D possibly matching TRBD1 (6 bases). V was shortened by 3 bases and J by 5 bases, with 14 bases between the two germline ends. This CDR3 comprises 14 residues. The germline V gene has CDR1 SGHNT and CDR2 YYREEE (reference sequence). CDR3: CASSSTSQGYGYTF. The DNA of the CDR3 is TGTGCCAGCAGCTCCACCTCTCAGGGGTATGGCTACACCTTC.

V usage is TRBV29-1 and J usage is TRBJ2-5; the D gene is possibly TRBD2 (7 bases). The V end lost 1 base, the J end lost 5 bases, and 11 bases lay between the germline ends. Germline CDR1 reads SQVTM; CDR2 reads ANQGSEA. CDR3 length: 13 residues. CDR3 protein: CSVEVGGAETQYF. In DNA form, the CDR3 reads TGCAGCGTTGAAGTGGGGGGGGCTGAGACCCAGTACTTC.

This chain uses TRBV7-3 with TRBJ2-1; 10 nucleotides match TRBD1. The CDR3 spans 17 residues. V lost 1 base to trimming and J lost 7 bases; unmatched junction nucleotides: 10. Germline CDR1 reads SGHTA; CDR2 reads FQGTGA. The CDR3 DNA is TGTGCCAGCAGCTTAATTGCTGGGGACAGGGGTCGAAATGAGCAGTTCTTC. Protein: CASSLIAGDRGRNEQFF. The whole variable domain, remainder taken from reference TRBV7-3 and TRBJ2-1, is GAGVSQTPSNKVTEKGKYVELRCDPISGHTALYWYRQSLGQGPEFLIYFQGTGAADDSGLPNDRFFAVRPEGSVSTLKIQRTERGDSAVYLCASSLIAGDRGRNEQFFGPGTRLTVL.

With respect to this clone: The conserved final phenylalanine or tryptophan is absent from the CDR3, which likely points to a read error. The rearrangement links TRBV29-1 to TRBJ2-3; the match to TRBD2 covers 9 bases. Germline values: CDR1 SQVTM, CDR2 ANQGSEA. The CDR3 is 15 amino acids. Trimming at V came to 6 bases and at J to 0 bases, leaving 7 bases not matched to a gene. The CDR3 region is CSVAGGTASTDTQYL. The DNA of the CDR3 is TGCAGCGTCGCGGGGGGGACAGCCAGCACAGATACGCAGTATCTT.

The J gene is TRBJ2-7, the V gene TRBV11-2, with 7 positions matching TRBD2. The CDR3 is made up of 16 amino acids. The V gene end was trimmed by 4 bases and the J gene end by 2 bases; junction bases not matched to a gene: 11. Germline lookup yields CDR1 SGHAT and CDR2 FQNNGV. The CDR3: CASSSLDSSGAYEQYF. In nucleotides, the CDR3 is TGTGCCAGCAGCTCACTGGACTCGAGCGGGGCCTACGAGCAGTACTTC.

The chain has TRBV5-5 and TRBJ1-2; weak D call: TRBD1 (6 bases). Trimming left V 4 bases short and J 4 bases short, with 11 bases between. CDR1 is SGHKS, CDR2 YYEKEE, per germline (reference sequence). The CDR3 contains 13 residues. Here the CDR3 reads CASSRGQTYGYTF. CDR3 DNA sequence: TGTGCCAGCAGCCGTGGACAGACCTATGGCTACACCTTC.

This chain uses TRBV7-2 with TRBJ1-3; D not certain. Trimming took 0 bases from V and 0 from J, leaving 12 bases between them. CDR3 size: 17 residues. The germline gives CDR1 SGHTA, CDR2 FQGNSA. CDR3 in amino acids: CASSLAPPAHSGNTIYF. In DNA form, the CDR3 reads TGTGCCAGCAGCTTAGCCCCACCAGCTCACTCTGGAAACACCATATATTTT. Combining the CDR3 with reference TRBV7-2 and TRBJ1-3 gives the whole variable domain GAGVSQSPSNKVTEKGKDVELRCDPISGHTALYWYRQSLGQGLEFLIYFQGNSAPDKSGLPSDRFSAERTGGSVSTLTIQRTQQEDSAVYLCASSLAPPAHSGNTIYFGEGSWLTVV.

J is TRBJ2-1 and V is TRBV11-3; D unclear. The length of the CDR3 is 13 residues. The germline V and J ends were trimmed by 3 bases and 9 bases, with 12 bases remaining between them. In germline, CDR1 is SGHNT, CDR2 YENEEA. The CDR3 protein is CASSFESIGEQFF. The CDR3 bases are TGTGCCAGCAGCTTCGAAAGTATCGGTGAGCAGTTCTTC.

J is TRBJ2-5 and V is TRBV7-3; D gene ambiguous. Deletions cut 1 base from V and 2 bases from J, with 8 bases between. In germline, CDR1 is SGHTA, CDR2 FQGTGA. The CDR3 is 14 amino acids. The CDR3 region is CASSLRSRQETQYF. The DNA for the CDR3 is TGTGCCAGCAGCTTAAGGTCCAGGCAAGAGACCCAGTACTTC. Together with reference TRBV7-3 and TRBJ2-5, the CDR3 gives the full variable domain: GAGVSQTPSNKVTEKGKYVELRCDPISGHTALYWYRQSLGQGPEFLIYFQGTGAADDSGLPNDRFFAVRPEGSVSTLKIQRTERGDSAVYLCASSLRSRQETQYFGPGTRLLVL.

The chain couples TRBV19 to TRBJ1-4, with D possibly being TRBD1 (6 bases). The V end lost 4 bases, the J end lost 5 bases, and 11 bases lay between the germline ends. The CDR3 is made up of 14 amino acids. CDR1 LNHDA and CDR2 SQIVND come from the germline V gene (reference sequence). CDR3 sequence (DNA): TGTGCCAGTAGTAATTGGCAGGGGAATGAAAAACTGTTTTTT. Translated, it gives CASSNWQGNEKLFF.

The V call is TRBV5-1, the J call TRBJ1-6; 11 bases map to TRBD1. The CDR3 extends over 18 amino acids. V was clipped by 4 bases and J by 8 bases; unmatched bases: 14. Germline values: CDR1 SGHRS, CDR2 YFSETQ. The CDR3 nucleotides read TGCGCCAGCAGCCTTGGCCGTGGACAGGGGGCGTTGGATTCACCCCTCCACTTT. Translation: CASSLGRGQGALDSPLHF.

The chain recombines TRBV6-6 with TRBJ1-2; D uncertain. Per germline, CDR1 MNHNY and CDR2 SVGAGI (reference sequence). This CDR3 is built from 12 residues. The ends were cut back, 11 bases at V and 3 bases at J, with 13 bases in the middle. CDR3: CAAESPDYGYTF. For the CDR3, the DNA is TGTGCCGCAGAGAGCCCCGACTATGGCTACACCTTC.

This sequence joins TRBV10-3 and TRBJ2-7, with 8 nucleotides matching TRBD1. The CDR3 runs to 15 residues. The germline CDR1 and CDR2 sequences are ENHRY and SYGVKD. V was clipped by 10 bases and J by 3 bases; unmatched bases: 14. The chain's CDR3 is CATDRGQGRLYEQYF. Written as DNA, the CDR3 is TGTGCCACCGATCGTGGACAGGGTAGGCTCTACGAGCAGTACTTC.

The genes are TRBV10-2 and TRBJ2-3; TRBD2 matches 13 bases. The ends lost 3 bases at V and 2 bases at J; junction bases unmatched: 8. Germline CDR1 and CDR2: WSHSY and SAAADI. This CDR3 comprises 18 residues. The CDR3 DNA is TGCGCCAGCAGTGACAACGGACTAGCGGGAGATATCACAGATACGCAGTATTTT. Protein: CASSDNGLAGDITDTQYF.

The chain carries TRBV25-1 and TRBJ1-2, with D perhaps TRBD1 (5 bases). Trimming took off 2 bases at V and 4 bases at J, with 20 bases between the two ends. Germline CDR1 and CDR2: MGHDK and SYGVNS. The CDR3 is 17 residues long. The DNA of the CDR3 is TGTGCCAGCAGTGAACCTGGAGGAAGGGGCGCTGGCTATGGCTACACCTTC. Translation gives CASSEPGGRGAGYGYTF.

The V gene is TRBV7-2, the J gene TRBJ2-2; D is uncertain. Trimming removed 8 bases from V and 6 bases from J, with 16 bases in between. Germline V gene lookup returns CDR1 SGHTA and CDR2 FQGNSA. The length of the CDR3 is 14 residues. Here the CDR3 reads CASQKNLLPGELFF. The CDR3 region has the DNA TGTGCCAGCCAAAAGAATCTCCTCCCCGGGGAGCTGTTTTTT.

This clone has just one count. The CDR3 sequence: CASSLGGTGTAFF. The CDR3, as DNA: TGTGCCAGCAGCTTGGGTGGGACAGGGACGGCTTTCTTT. The chain combines TRBV5-4 with TRBJ1-1; 9 bases align to TRBD1. With V trimmed by 0 bases and J by 11 bases, 5 bases remained unmatched. Per germline, CDR1 SGHNT and CDR2 YYREEE (reference sequence). The CDR3 has 13 residues.

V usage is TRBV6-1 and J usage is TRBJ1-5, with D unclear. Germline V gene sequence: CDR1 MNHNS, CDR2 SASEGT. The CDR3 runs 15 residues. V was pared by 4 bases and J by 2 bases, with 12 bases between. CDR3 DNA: TGTGCCAGCAGTGTAAACGCGGTGGGCAATCAGCCCCAGCATTTT. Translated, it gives CASSVNAVGNQPQHF.

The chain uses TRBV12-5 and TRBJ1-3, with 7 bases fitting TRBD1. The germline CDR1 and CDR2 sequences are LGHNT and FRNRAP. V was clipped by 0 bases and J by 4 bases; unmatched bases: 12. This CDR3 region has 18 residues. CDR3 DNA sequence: TGTGCTAGTGGTTTGGTAGGGAGGGGGCTAAAACCAGGAAACACCATATATTTT. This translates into CASGLVGRGLKPGNTIYF.

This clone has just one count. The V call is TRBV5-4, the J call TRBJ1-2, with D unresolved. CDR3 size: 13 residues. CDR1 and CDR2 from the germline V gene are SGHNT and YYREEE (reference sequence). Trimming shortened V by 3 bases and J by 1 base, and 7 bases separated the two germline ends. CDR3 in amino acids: CASSSDGNYGYTF. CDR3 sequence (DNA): TGTGCCAGCAGCTCAGACGGTAACTATGGCTACACCTTC. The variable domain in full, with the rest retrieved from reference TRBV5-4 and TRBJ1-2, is ETGVTQSPTHLIKTRGQQVTLRCSSQSGHNTVSWYQQALGQGPQFIFQYYREEENGRGNFPPRFSGLQFPNYSSELNVNALELDDSALYLCASSSDGNYGYTFGSGTRLTVV.

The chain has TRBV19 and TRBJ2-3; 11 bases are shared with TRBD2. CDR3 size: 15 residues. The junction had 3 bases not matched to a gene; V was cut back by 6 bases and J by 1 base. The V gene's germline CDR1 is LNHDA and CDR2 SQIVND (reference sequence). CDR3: CASSWTSGRTDTQYF. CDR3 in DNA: TGTGCCAGTAGCTGGACTAGCGGGCGCACAGATACGCAGTATTTT. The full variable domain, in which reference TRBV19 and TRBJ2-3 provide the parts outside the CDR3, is DGGITQSPKYLFRKEGQNVTLSCEQNLNHDAMYWYRQDPGQGLRLIYYSQIVNDFQKGDIAEGYSVSREKKESFPLTVTSAQKNPTAFYLCASSWTSGRTDTQYFGPGTRLTVL.

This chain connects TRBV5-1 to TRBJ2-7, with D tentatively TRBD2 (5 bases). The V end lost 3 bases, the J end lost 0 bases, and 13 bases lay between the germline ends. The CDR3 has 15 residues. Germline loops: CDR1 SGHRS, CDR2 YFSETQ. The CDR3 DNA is TGCGCCAGCAGCTCCTTTACGGGATACTCCTACGAGCAGTACTTC. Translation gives CASSSFTGYSYEQYF.